A selection of T cell receptor beta chains follows, all from one sample in a study of blood T cell repertoires in COVID-19. Data came from immunoSEQ multiplex PCR; TCRdb stores just in-frame clones and leaves some out. The sample records 75,000 to 95,000 clones, 85% to 90% being singletons. Sequencing input: peripheral blood. The receptors stem from a human donor in a cohort sampled during active COVID-19. CDR3s include the opening cysteine and the closing phenylalanine or tryptophan. A D gene is named only where the DNA matches it firmly. The size field is filled for only some rows; it gives once, few, many or a size class.

D,J,V,size,DNA,CDR3
TRBD1,TRBJ1-2,TRBV11-2,-,TGTGCCAGCAGCTTCGGCGGCAGGGGGGAACCTAACTATGGCTACACCTTC,CASSFGGRGEPNYGYTF
TRBD2,TRBJ2-5,TRBV5-1,-,TGCGCCAGCAGCTTGGCGGCCCTAGCGGGAGGTCGGGAGACCCAGTACTTC,CASSLAALAGGRETQYF
-,TRBJ1-1,TRBV4-3,-,TGCGCCAGCAGCCCAACAGTTATCCGGGAGACTGAAGCTTTCTTT,CASSPTVIRETEAFF
-,TRBJ1-2,TRBV7-6,-,TGTGCCAGCAGCACCGGAGACTATGGCTACACCTTC,CASSTGDYGYTF
-,TRBJ2-7,TRBV6-5,once,TGTGCCAGCCGGAGGGGGCTAGCGTCTTACGAGCAGTACTTC,CASRRGLASYEQYF
-,TRBJ1-5,TRBV28,few,TGTGCCAGCAGTCTCACTTTTCGTGGCAATCAGCCCCAGCATTTT,CASSLTFRGNQPQHF
-,TRBJ1-2,TRBV7-8,-,TGTGCCAGCAGCGCTCCAGGGGTCACCTACTATGGCTACACCTTC,CASSAPGVTYYGYTF
TRBD2,TRBJ2-1,TRBV18,-,TGTGCCAGCTCAACGAGGACTAGCGAATACAATGAGCAGTTCTTC,CASSTRTSEYNEQFF
TRBD1,TRBJ1-3,TRBV5-6,-,TGTGCCAGCAGCCGAGACAGGGTTGGGTACACCATATATTTT,CASSRDRVGYTIYF
-,TRBJ2-7,TRBV7-9,-,TGTGCCAGCAGCTTAGTCCCCAGCGGGCGAGGGCAGGAGCAGTACTTC,CASSLVPSGRGQEQYF
-,TRBJ1-5,TRBV28,-,TGTGCCAGCAGTCTTGCGGGGAAAGATCAGCCCCAGCATTTT,CASSLAGKDQPQHF
-,TRBJ2-5,TRBV10-1,-,TGCGCCAGCAGTATGGGCTACCAAGAGACCCAGTACTTC,CASSMGYQETQYF
-,TRBJ2-1,TRBV18,-,TGTGCCAGCTCACCAGATGAGGTCGGGGAGCAGTTCTTC,CASSPDEVGEQFF
TRBD1,TRBJ1-5,TRBV6-2/TRBV6-3,-,TGTGCCAGCAGTCCGGCAGGACAGGCTAGCAATCAGCCCCAGCATTTT,CASSPAGQASNQPQHF
TRBD1,TRBJ2-5,TRBV30,-,TGTGCCTGGAGTGTACAGGGGCGACAAGAGACCCAGTACTTC,CAWSVQGRQETQYF
-,TRBJ2-2,TRBV6-4,-,TGTGCCAGCACCACCGGACAGGGAGGGAGGACCGGGGAGCTGTTTTTT,CASTTGQGGRTGELFF
TRBD1,TRBJ2-7,TRBV9,-,TGTGCCAGCAGCTTTACTTCGACAGGGGGCCTGGACGAGCAGTACTTC,CASSFTSTGGLDEQYF
-,TRBJ2-1,TRBV11-1,-,TGTGCCAGCAGCTTAGCGGTAGGAGCGTACAATGAGCAGTTCTTC,CASSLAVGAYNEQFF
TRBD1,TRBJ1-1,TRBV5-4,-,TGTGCCAGCTCCCGCGCGGGACAGGTGAACACTGAAGCTTTCTTT,CASSRAGQVNTEAFF
-,TRBJ2-1,TRBV15,-,TGTGCCACCAGCGGTTCTCAGGGACTTACAATCTACAATGAGCAGTTCTTC,CATSGSQGLTIYNEQFF
-,TRBJ1-2,TRBV7-9,-,TGTGCCAGCAGCCCCACAGGCGGTGACGGCTACACCTTC,CASSPTGGDGYTF
TRBD2,TRBJ2-3,TRBV28,-,TGTGCCAGCAAACAAATCAGCGGGATAACTAGCACAGATACGCAGTATTTT,CASKQISGITSTDTQYF
TRBD1,TRBJ2-7,TRBV25-1,-,TGTGCCAGCAGTGAATCCGGGACAGGGGGGTACGAGCAGTACTTC,CASSESGTGGYEQYF
TRBD2,TRBJ2-1,TRBV6-2/TRBV6-3,-,TGTGCCAGCAGTTACCCCCGACTAGCGGGAGGGACGGGGTCCTACAATGAGCAGTTCTTC,CASSYPRLAGGTGSYNEQFF
-,TRBJ1-2,TRBV6-5,-,TGTGCCAGCAGCCGCGGGATCTGGGACTATGGCTACACCTTC,CASSRGIWDYGYTF
-,TRBJ1-6,TRBV21-1,-,TGTGCCAGCAGCAAAGTAGGGGGAAATTCCTATAATTCACCCCTCCACTTT,CASSKVGGNSYNSPLHF
-,TRBJ1-2,TRBV7-9,-,TGTGCCAGCAGCGTGTCCGACAGTCCTAACTATGGCTACACCTTC,CASSVSDSPNYGYTF
-,TRBJ1-1,TRBV15,-,TGTGCCACCAGCAGAGATTTCGCGACGGGCACTGAAGCTTTCTTT,CATSRDFATGTEAFF
-,TRBJ1-1,TRBV9,-,TGTGCCAGCAGCGTAATTACAGGGACTGAAGCTTTCTTT,CASSVITGTEAFF
-,TRBJ1-5,TRBV29-1,-,TGCAGCGTTCAGAGGGATACCAATCAGCCCCAGCATTTT,CSVQRDTNQPQHF
TRBD2,TRBJ2-3,TRBV28,-,TGTACATCTAGCGGGGCAGGAGCCACAGATACGCAGTATTTT,CTSSGAGATDTQYF
TRBD1,TRBJ2-7,TRBV19,-,TGTGCCAGTAGTACGGACAGGGCGAACGAGCAGTACTTC,CASSTDRANEQYF
TRBD1,TRBJ1-2,TRBV27,-,TGTGCCAGCAGTCGTCGGACAGGGGCTAACTATGGCTACACCTTC,CASSRRTGANYGYTF
-,TRBJ2-2,TRBV5-1,-,TGCGCCAGCAGCTTGGGAGACTCCCAGAACACCGGGGAGCTGTTTTTT,CASSLGDSQNTGELFF
-,TRBJ2-3,TRBV28,-,TGTGCCAGCAGTACCGCAGGACAGAGCACAGATACGCAGTATTTT,CASSTAGQSTDTQYF
-,TRBJ1-5,TRBV6-5,-,TGTGCCAGCAGTTTCACAGGAGTTAATCAGCCCCAGCATTTT,CASSFTGVNQPQHF
-,TRBJ2-2,TRBV5-6,-,TGTGCCAGCAGCCCAGGGGGGCCTACCGGGGAGCTGTTTTTT,CASSPGGPTGELFF
-,TRBJ2-2,TRBV5-5,-,TGTGCCAGCAGCTTGCGGGCAGCGGAGAACACCGGGGAGCTGTTTTTT,CASSLRAAENTGELFF
TRBD2,TRBJ2-1,TRBV7-9,-,TGTGCCAGCCCGCGGGAGAACTCCTACAATGAGCAGTTCTTC,CASPRENSYNEQFF
-,TRBJ2-7,TRBV30,-,TGTGCCTGGAGTGTCGGATTAGTGAAGACTTCCTACGAGCAGTACTTC,CAWSVGLVKTSYEQYF
TRBD2,TRBJ2-3,TRBV7-2,once,TGTGCCAGCAGCTTCCGACTAGCGGGGGGGGGAACAGATACGCAGTATTTT,CASSFRLAGGGTDTQYF
-,TRBJ2-5,TRBV3-1/TRBV3-2,-,TGTGCCAGCAGCCAAGGAGGCCACCAAGAGACCCAGTACTTC,CASSQGGHQETQYF
-,TRBJ2-3,TRBV27,-,TGTGCCAGCAGTTTACGAGAACCTAGCACAGATACGCAGTATTTT,CASSLREPSTDTQYF
TRBD1,TRBJ2-4,TRBV6-6,-,TGTGCCAGCAGTGGACAGGGGGAAATGGGAAACATTCAGTACTTC,CASSGQGEMGNIQYF
-,TRBJ1-6,TRBV6-6,-,TGTGCCAGCAGGGCGGGACGGAGCTCCTATAATTCACCCCTCCACTTT,CASRAGRSSYNSPLHF
TRBD2,TRBJ2-7,TRBV18,-,TGTGCCAGCTCACCACTTTTAACTAGCGGGAGGGCCTTAGGACGGCGCGAGCAGTACTTC,CASSPLLTSGRALGRREQYF
-,TRBJ2-3,TRBV5-4,-,TGTGCCAGCAGCTTGGGTCTAAGCGGGGGACAGGATACGCAGTATTTT,CASSLGLSGGQDTQYF
-,TRBJ2-2,TRBV3-1/TRBV3-2,-,TGTGCCAGCAGCCAAAGTCTTCGGCTAGCCTACACCGGGGAGCTGTTTTTT,CASSQSLRLAYTGELFF